This T cell receptor (beta chain) comes out of a study of T cells in women clearing cervical HPV infection. Data came from immunoSEQ multiplex PCR; TCRdb stores just in-frame clones and leaves some out. The table lists around 39,000 clones. Comment on this clone: From the germline J gene comes the end of the CDR3, since the read stops 3 residues before it.

The CDR3 is made up of 11 amino acids. Germline CDR1 reads SEHNR; CDR2 reads FQNEAQ (reference sequence). Trimming took 2 bases from V and 6 from J, leaving 5 bases between them. The rearrangement links TRBV7-9 to TRBJ2-7; no reliable D call. The TCR comes from a woman between 18 and 69 years old with a cervical HPV16 infection that either progressed to CIN3+ or cleared (not recorded which). Material: blood buffy coat. This CDR3 is CASSLSGEQYF. CDR3 bases read: TGTGCCAGCAGCTTATCCGGCGAG. The complete variable domain, with remaining parts taken from reference TRBV7-9 and TRBJ2-7, reads DTGVSQNPRHKITKRGQNVTFRCDPISEHNRLYWYRQTLGQGPEFLTYFQNEAQLEKSRLLSDRFSAERPKGSFSTLEIQRTEQGDSAMYLCASSLSGEQYFGPGTRLTVT.